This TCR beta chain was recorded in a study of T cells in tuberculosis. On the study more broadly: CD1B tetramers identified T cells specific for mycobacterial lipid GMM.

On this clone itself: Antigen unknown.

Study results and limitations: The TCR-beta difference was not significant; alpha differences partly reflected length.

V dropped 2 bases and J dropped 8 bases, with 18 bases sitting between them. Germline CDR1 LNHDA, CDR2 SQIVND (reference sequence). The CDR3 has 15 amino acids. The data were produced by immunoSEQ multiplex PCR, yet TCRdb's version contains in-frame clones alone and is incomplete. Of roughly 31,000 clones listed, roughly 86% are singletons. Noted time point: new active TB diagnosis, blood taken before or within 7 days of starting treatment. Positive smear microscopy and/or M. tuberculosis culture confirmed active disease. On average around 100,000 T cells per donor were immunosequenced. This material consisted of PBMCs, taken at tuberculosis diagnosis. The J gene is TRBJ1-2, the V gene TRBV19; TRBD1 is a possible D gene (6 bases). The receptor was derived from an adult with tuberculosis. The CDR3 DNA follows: TGTGCCAGTAGTATAACGAGGGGCAGGGGAGAAGGCTACACCTTC. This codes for CASSITRGRGEGYTF.